This entry lists 2 T cell receptor beta chains sequenced from one sample in a study of blood T cell repertoires in COVID-19. The protocol was immunoSEQ multiplex PCR, while the TCRdb copy is restricted to in-frame clones and leaves out a portion. The profile shows about 97,000 clones, around nine tenths of them singletons. Sequencing used peripheral blood. The receptors stem from a man aged 50 to 60 with active or convalescent COVID-19.

The chain employs TRBV19 and TRBJ1-4; a weak D match, TRBD1 (5 bases). Trimming stripped 5 bases from V and 5 bases from J, with 9 bases between. The CDR3 spans 13 residues. Germline V CDR1 and CDR2: LNHDA, SQIVND (reference sequence). The CDR3 sequence is CASSPQGNEKLFF. CDR3 DNA sequence: TGTGCCAGTAGTCCCCAGGGAAATGAAAAACTGTTTTTT.

V usage is TRBV18 and J usage is TRBJ2-1; 12 bases are shared with TRBD2. The CDR3 covers 17 residues. Trimming cost V 4 bases and J 8 bases; bases outside gene matches: 12. CDR1 KGHSH and CDR2 LQKENI come from the germline V gene. CDR3 nucleotides: TGTGCCAGCTCACGATTACTAGCGGGGGGCCCCGGGGATGAGCAGTTCTTC. This encodes CASSRLLAGGPGDEQFF.